The T cell receptor beta chain described here comes from a study of blood T cell repertoires in COVID-19. Study as a whole: Some COVID-19 samples were acute and others convalescent; all came from the United States, Italy and Spain. T cells, B-cell-depleted T cells, or PBMCs provided the cDNA or gDNA that served as material.

The participants were between about 18 and 89 years old and came from roughly 25 US areas. Clones were sequenced by immunoSEQ multiplex PCR, and TCRdb holds only the in-frame ones, with some missing. The data contain approximately 290,000 clones, 80% to 90% of them singletons. This TCR was recovered from a woman under 40 who had recovered from COVID-19. Source material: PBMCs or T cells enriched from blood (not recorded which).

The CDR3 loop is CASSYTGGGGYTF. The CDR3 nucleotides read TGTGCCAGCAGCTATACAGGGGGAGGAGGCTACACCTTC. V is TRBV7-9 and J is TRBJ1-2, with 8 bases aligning to TRBD1. V lost 4 bases, J lost 8 bases, and 6 bases stayed unmatched. The CDR3 runs to 13 residues. Germline lookup yields CDR1 SEHNR and CDR2 FQNEAQ (reference sequence).